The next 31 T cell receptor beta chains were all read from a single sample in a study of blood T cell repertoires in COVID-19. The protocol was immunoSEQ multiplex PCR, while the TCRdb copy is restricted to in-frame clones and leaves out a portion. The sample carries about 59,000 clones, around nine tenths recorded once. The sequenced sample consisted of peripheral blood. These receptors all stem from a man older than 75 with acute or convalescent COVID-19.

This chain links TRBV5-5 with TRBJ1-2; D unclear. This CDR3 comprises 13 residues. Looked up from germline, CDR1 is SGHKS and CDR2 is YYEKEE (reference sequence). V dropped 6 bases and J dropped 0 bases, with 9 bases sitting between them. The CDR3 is CASTPSSNYGYTF. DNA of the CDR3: TGTGCCAGCACCCCCTCTTCTAACTATGGCTACACCTTC.

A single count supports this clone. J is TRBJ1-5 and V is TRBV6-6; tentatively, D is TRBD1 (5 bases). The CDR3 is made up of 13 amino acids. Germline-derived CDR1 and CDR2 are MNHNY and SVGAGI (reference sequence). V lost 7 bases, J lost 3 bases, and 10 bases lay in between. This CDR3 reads CASNLDTNQPQHF. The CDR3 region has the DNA TGTGCCAGCAACTTGGACACCAATCAGCCCCAGCATTTT.

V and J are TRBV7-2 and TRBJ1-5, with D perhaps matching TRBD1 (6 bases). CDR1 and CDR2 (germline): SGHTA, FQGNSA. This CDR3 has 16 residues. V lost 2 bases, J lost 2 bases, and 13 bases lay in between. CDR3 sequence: CASSLNQGFGNQPQHF. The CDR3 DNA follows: TGTGCCAGCAGCTTAAATCAGGGGTTTGGCAATCAGCCCCAGCATTTT.

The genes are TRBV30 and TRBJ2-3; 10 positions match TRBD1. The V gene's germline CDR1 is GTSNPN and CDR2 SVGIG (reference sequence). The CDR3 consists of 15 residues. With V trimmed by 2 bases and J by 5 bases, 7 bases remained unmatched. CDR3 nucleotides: TGTGCCTGGAGTACGGGACAGGGGAGGATAGATACGCAGTATTTT. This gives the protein CAWSTGQGRIDTQYF.

CDR3 DNA: TGTGCCAGCAGTGGGCGGAATAATTCACCCCTCCACTTT. This gives the protein CASSGRNNSPLHF. The chain has TRBV2 and TRBJ1-6; D is ambiguous. CDR1 is SNHLY, CDR2 FYNNEI, per germline. The ends were cut back, 4 bases at V and 5 bases at J, with 6 bases in the middle. The CDR3 covers 13 residues.

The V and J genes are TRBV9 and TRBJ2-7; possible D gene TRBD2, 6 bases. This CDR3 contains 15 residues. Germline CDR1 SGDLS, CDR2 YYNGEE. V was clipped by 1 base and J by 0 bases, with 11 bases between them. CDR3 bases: TGTGCCAGCAGCGTACATGGGGGGAGCTCCTACGAGCAGTACTTC. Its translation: CASSVHGGSSYEQYF.

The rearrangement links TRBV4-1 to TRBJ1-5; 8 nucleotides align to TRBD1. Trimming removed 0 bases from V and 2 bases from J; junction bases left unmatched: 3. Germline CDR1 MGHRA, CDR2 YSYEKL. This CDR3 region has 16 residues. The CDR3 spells CASSQDPGGGNQPQHF. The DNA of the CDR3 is TGCGCCAGCAGCCAAGATCCAGGGGGCGGCAATCAGCCCCAGCATTTT.

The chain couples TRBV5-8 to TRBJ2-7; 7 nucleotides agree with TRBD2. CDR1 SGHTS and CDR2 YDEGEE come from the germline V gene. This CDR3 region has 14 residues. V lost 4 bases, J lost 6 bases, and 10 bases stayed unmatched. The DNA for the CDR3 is TGTGCCAGCAGCCAAACCGGGGGGAGGGGCGAGCAGTACTTC. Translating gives CASSQTGGRGEQYF.

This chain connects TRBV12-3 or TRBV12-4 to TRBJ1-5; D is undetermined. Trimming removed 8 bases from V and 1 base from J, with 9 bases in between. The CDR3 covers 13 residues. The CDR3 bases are TGTGCCAGCGTGTTGAGCAGCAATCAGCCCCAGCATTTT. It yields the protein CASVLSSNQPQHF.

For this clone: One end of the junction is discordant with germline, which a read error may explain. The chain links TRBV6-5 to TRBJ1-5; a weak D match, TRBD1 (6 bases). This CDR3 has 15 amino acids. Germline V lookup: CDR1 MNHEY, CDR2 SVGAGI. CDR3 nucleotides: TGTGCCAGCAGTTACTCGAGCAGGGGCAATGAGCCCCAGCATTTT. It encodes CASSYSSRGNEPQHF.

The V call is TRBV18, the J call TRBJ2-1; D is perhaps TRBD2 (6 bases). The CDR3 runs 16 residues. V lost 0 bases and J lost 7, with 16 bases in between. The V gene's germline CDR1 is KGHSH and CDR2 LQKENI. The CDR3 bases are TGTGCCAGCTCACCACCCCAGGGCGGGCGGGGAAATGAGCAGTTCTTC. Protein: CASSPPQGGRGNEQFF. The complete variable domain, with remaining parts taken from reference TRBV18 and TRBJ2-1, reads NAGVMQNPRHLVRRRGQEARLRCSPMKGHSHVYWYRQLPEEGLKFMVYLQKENIIDESGMPKERFSAEFPKEGPSILRIQQVVRGDSAAYFCASSPPQGGRGNEQFFGPGTRLTVL.

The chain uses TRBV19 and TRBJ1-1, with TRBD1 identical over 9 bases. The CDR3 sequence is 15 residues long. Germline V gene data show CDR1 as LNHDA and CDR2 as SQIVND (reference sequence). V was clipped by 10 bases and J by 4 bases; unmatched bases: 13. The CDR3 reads CATNKQGAGVTEAFF. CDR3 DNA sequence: TGTGCCACCAACAAACAGGGGGCAGGGGTCACTGAAGCTTTCTTT.

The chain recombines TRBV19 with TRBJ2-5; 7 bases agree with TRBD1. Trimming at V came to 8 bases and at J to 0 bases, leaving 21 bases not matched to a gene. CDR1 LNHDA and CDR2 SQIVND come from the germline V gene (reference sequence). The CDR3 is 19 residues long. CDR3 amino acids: CASAAPRASQDRNQETQYF. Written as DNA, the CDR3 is TGTGCCAGTGCAGCCCCCCGTGCGTCGCAGGACAGGAACCAAGAGACCCAGTACTTC.

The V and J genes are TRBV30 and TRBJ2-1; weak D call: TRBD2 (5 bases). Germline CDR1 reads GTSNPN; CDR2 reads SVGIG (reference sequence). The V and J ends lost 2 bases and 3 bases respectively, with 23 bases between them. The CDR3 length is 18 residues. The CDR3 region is CAWSQVASRGYRYNEQFF. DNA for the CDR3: TGTGCCTGGAGTCAAGTGGCATCCAGAGGGTACCGCTACAATGAGCAGTTCTTC.

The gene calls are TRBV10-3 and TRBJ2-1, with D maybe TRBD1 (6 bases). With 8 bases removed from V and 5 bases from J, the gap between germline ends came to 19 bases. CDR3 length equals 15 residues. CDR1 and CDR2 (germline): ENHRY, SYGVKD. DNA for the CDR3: TGTGCCATCTCCAGGGGCCCTCCTTCGGACAATGAGCAGTTCTTC. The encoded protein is CAISRGPPSDNEQFF.

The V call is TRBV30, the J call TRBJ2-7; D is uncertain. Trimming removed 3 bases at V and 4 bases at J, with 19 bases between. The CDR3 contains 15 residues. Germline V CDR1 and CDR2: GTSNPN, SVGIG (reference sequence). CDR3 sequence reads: CAWSPPRVRVYEQYF. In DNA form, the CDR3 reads TGTGCCTGGAGCCCCCCCCGGGTACGAGTTTACGAGCAGTACTTC.

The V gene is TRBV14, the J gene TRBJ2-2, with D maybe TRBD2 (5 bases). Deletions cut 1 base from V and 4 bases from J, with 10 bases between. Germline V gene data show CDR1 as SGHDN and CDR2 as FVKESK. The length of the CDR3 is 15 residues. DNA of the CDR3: TGTGCCAGCAGCCAAGCTAGCCAGGTCACCGGGGAGCTGTTTTTT. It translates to CASSQASQVTGELFF.

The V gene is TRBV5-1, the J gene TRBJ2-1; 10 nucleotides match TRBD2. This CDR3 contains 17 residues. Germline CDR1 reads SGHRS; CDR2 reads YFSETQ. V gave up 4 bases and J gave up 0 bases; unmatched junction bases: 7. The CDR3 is CASSRWTSGDSYNEQFF. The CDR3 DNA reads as TGCGCCAGCAGCCGATGGACTAGCGGAGACTCCTACAATGAGCAGTTCTTC.

The chain's CDR3 is CASSQDRSGGSLNEQFF. In DNA, the CDR3 is TGTGCCAGCAGCCAAGATCGGAGCGGGGGGTCCCTCAATGAGCAGTTCTTC. V usage is TRBV14 and J usage is TRBJ2-1; 9 bases match TRBD2. The germline V gene has CDR1 SGHDN and CDR2 FVKESK. CDR3 length: 17 amino acids. After removal of 0 bases from V and 6 bases from J, the junction contained 9 bases not matched to a gene.

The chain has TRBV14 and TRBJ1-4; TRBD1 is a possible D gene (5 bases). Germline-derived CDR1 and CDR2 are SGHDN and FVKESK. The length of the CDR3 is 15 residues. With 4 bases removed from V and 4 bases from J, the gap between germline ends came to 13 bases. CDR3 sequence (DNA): TGTGCCAGCAGCCCCCCACAGGCCTTTAATGAAAAACTGTTTTTT. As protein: CASSPPQAFNEKLFF.

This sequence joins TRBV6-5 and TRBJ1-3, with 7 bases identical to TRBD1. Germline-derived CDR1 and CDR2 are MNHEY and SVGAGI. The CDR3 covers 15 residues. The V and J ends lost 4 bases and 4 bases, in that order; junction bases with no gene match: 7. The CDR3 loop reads CASSSGWDSGNTIYF. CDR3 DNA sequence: TGTGCCAGCAGTTCCGGATGGGACAGCGGAAACACCATATATTTT.

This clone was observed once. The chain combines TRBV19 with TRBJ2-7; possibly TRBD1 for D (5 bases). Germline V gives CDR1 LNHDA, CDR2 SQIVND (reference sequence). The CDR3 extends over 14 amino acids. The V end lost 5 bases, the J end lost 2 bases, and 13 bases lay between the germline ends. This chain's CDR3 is CASSGAGLPYEQYF. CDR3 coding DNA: TGTGCCAGTAGTGGGGCAGGCCTACCCTACGAGCAGTACTTC.

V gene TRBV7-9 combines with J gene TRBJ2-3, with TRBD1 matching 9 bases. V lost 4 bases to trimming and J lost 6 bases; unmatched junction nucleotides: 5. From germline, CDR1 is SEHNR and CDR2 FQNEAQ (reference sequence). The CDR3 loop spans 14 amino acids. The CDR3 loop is CASSSGQGSDTQYF. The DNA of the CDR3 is TGTGCCAGCAGCTCGGGACAGGGATCGGATACGCAGTATTTT.

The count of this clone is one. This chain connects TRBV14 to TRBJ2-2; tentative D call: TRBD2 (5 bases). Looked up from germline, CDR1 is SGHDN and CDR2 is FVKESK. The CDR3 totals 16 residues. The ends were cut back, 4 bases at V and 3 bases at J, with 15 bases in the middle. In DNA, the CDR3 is TGTGCCAGCAGCCTTTGGACCGGGGTGGACACCGGGGAGCTGTTTTTT. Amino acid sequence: CASSLWTGVDTGELFF.

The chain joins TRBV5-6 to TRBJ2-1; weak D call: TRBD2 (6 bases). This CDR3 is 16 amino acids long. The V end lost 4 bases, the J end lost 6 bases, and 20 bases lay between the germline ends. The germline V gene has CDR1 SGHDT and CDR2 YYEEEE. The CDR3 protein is CASSGRTTSRGNEQFF. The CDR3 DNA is TGTGCCAGCAGCGGAAGGACTACCAGTAGGGGCAATGAGCAGTTCTTC. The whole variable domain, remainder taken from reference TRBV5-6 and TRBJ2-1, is DAGVTQSPTHLIKTRGQQVTLRCSPKSGHDTVSWYQQALGQGPQFIFQYYEEEERQRGNFPDRFSGHQFPNYSSELNVNALLLGDSALYLCASSGRTTSRGNEQFFGPGTRLTVL.

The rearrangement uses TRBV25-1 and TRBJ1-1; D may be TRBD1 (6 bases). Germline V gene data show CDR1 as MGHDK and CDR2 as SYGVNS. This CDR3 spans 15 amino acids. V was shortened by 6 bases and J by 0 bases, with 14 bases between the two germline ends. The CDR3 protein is CASRGGGLVNTEAFF. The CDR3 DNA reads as TGTGCCAGCAGGGGCGGGGGGCTGGTGAACACTGAAGCTTTCTTT.

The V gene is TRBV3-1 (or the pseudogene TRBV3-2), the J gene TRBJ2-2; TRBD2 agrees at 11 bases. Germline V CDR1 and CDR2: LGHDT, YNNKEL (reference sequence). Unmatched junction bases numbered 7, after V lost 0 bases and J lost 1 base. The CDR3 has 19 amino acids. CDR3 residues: CASSQDTSGGYLNTGELFF. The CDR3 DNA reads TGTGCCAGCAGCCAAGATACTAGCGGGGGCTATTTGAACACCGGGGAGCTGTTTTTT.

The CDR3 region has the DNA TGCGCCAGCAGTGGAACGGGGACAGGGGCAGCTAACTATGGCTACACCTTC. The encoded protein is CASSGTGTGAANYGYTF. The chain links TRBV10-2 to TRBJ1-2, with 10 bases fitting TRBD1. From germline, CDR1 is WSHSY and CDR2 SAAADI. The CDR3 length is 17 residues. J lost 0 bases, V lost 4 bases, and 8 bases had no gene match.

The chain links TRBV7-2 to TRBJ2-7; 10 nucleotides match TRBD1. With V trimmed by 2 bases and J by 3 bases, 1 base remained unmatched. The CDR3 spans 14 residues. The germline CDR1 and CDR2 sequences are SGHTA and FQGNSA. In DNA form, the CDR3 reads TGTGCCAGCAGCTTATGGACAGGGGGCTACGAGCAGTACTTC. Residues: CASSLWTGGYEQYF. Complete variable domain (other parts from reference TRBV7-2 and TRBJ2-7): GAGVSQSPSNKVTEKGKDVELRCDPISGHTALYWYRQSLGQGLEFLIYFQGNSAPDKSGLPSDRFSAERTGGSVSTLTIQRTQQEDSAVYLCASSLWTGGYEQYFGPGTRLTVT.

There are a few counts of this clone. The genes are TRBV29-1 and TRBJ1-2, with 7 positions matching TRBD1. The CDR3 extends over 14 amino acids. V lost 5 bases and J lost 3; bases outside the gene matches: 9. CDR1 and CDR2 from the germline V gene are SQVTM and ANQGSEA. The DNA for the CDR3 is TGCAGCGTTCAAAAGGAGGGGGCGGACTATGGCTACACCTTC. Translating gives CSVQKEGADYGYTF.

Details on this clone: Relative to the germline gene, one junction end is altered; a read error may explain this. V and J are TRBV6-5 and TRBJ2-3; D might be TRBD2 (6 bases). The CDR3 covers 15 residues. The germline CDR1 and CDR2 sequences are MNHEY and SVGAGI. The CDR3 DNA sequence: TGTGCCAGCAGCCGCCTTAACCGATGGGGGAGGATCTGGGATTTT. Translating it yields CASSRLNRWGRIWDF.